This T cell receptor (beta chain) was recorded in a study of blood T cell repertoires in COVID-19. Deletions cut 3 bases from V and 0 bases from J, with 8 bases between. From germline, CDR1 is LNHDA and CDR2 SQIVND (reference sequence). The CDR3 contains 15 residues. As processed by the authors: From reference gene primer amplification, estimates of nucleated cell counts were derived. Data came from immunoSEQ multiplex PCR; TCRdb stores just in-frame clones and leaves some out. That table gives V, J and clone size, and the DNA gave D and trimming. Of more than 200,000 clones listed, around 83% are singletons.

This TCR was recovered from a woman in her 50s with COVID-19, enrolled during active disease. The sample was peripheral blood. This rearrangement joins TRBV19 to TRBJ1-4; D gene unclear. This CDR3 reads CASSMYVATNEKLFF. The CDR3 DNA reads TGTGCCAGTAGTATGTACGTAGCAACTAATGAAAAACTGTTTTTT.